The next 27 T cell receptor beta chains were all read from a single sample in a study of blood T cell repertoires in COVID-19. Using immunoSEQ multiplex PCR, the repertoire was profiled, and TCRdb retains in-frame clones only, with some absent. The sample lists 230,000 or so clones; roughly 81% were seen once. The sequencing sample was made of peripheral blood. These receptors were obtained from a woman older than 75 with COVID-19, enrolled during active disease.

The chain employs TRBV5-1 and TRBJ2-5; 11 bases agree with TRBD2. CDR3 size: 15 residues. The trim removed 4 bases at V and 4 bases at J, leaving 6 bases unmatched. Germline loops: CDR1 SGHRS, CDR2 YFSETQ. CDR3 protein: CASSHSGGASETQYF. The CDR3 region has the DNA TGCGCCAGCAGCCATAGCGGGGGGGCCTCAGAGACCCAGTACTTC.

The count of this clone is one. The chain is built from TRBV21-1 and TRBJ2-2; TRBD2, the table's D call, was not compared with the DNA. TRBV21-1 is a known pseudogene. The CDR3 sequence is 15 residues long. The CDR3 sequence is CASVSGGESTGELFF. The CDR3 nucleotides read TGTGCCAGCGTAAGCGGGGGCGAGAGCACCGGGGAGCTGTTTTTT.

The chain is built from TRBV9 and TRBJ2-1, with 9 bases matching TRBD2. With 4 bases clipped from V and 4 bases from J, the junction kept 6 bases outside the gene matches. The CDR3 is 15 amino acids. CDR1 is SGDLS and CDR2 is YYNGEE in the germline V gene. CDR3 DNA sequence: TGTGCCAGCAGCCCGACTAGCGGACTTTACAATGAGCAGTTCTTC. It is translated as CASSPTSGLYNEQFF.

This chain links TRBV29-1 with TRBJ2-7; maybe TRBD2 (6 bases). Trimming pared 4 bases from V and 3 bases from J, leaving 10 bases between. The V gene's germline CDR1 is SQVTM and CDR2 ANQGSEA. This CDR3 region has 12 residues. The CDR3 DNA reads TGCAGCGTTGTGGAGGGGAACTACGAGCAGTACTTC. Translated, it gives CSVVEGNYEQYF.

Worth noting for this clone: The CDR3 end shows no conserved phenylalanine or tryptophan, and so a read error is likely. The chain couples TRBV7-9 to TRBJ1-2; D gene uncertain. V was shortened by 3 bases and J by 2 bases, with 10 bases between the two germline ends. Germline lookup yields CDR1 SEHNR and CDR2 FQNEAQ (reference sequence). This CDR3 is 14 amino acids long. CDR3 residues: CASSLVSVNYGYTL. The CDR3 DNA reads TGTGCCAGCAGCTTGGTCTCGGTAAACTATGGCTACACCCTC.

CDR3 amino acids: CASGSGTGHYGYTF. In DNA form, the CDR3 reads TGCGCCAGCGGATCCGGGACAGGGCACTATGGCTACACCTTC. The V call is TRBV5-1, the J call TRBJ1-2; 9 nucleotides align to TRBD1. Germline CDR1 SGHRS, CDR2 YFSETQ. The length of the CDR3 is 14 residues. V lost 7 bases, J lost 3 bases, and 7 bases stayed unmatched. Combining the CDR3 with reference TRBV5-1 and TRBJ1-2 gives the whole variable domain KAGVTQTPRYLIKTRGQQVTLSCSPISGHRSVSWYQQTPGQGLQFLFEYFSETQRNKGNFPGRFSGRQFSNSRSEMNVSTLELGDSALYLCASGSGTGHYGYTFGSGTRLTVV.

The rearrangement joins TRBV28 to TRBJ2-2, with 9 bases lining up with TRBD1. Trimming took 8 bases from V and 7 from J; bases not matched to a gene: 8. CDR1 and CDR2 from the germline V gene are MDHEN and SYDVKM. The CDR3 has 14 residues. The chain's CDR3 is CASRGQGSGGELFF. The CDR3, as DNA: TGTGCCAGCCGCGGACAGGGGAGCGGCGGGGAGCTGTTTTTT.

The chain carries TRBV19 and TRBJ1-5; TRBD1 agrees at 11 bases. CDR1 and CDR2 (germline): LNHDA, SQIVND (reference sequence). The V segment lost 6 bases and the J segment 4 bases; nucleotides outside the gene matches: 5. This CDR3 comprises 15 residues. The CDR3 nucleotides read TGTGCCAGTAGGACGGACAGGGGGCATAATCAGCCCCAGCATTTT. Translated, it gives CASRTDRGHNQPQHF.

This rearrangement joins TRBV30 to TRBJ1-1; perhaps TRBD1 as D (5 bases). This CDR3 has 15 residues. Trimming shortened V by 0 bases and J by 0 bases, and 11 bases separated the two germline ends. Germline values: CDR1 GTSNPN, CDR2 SVGIG (reference sequence). The CDR3 reads CAWSVGQGLNTEAFF. Written as DNA, the CDR3 is TGTGCCTGGAGTGTGGGGCAGGGCCTGAACACTGAAGCTTTCTTT.

The rearrangement links TRBV23-1 to TRBJ1-5, with 8 bases identical to TRBD1. TRBV23-1 is sorted into the ORF group, with uncertain function. The trim removed 1 base at V and 0 bases at J, leaving 2 bases unmatched. This CDR3 contains 16 residues. DNA for the CDR3: TGCGCCAGCAGTCAATTGGACAGGGATAGCAATCAGCCCCAGCATTTT. Its translation: CASSQLDRDSNQPQHF.

The J gene is TRBJ1-4, the V gene TRBV6-2 or TRBV6-3; tentatively, D is TRBD1 (6 bases). This CDR3 has 14 residues. CDR1 and CDR2 (germline): MNHEY, SVGEGT. V was cut by 4 bases and J by 1 base, with 7 bases left in between. CDR3 amino acids: CASSSQGTNEKLFF. The CDR3 nucleotides read TGTGCCAGCAGTTCACAGGGAACTAATGAAAAACTGTTTTTT.

Only one count was recorded for this clone. The genes are TRBV7-9 and TRBJ1-4; D is unclear. The V and J ends lost 5 bases and 0 bases respectively, with 7 bases between them. This CDR3 region has 14 residues. CDR1 is SEHNR and CDR2 is FQNEAQ in the germline V gene (reference sequence). The CDR3 DNA is TGTGCCAGCAGCGAGATTGCAACTAATGAAAAACTGTTTTTT. Translated, it gives CASSEIATNEKLFF.

The chain recombines TRBV2 with TRBJ2-7, with TRBD2 identical over 9 bases. The CDR3 spans 18 residues. The V and J ends lost 7 bases and 0 bases, in that order; junction bases with no gene match: 16. Germline V gene sequence: CDR1 SNHLY, CDR2 FYNNEI. The CDR3 loop reads CASTRRKYSGGSSYEQYF. The CDR3 coding sequence is TGTGCCAGCACCAGAAGGAAATATAGCGGGGGAAGCTCCTACGAGCAGTACTTC.

The V call is TRBV19, the J call TRBJ1-1, with D possibly matching TRBD1 (5 bases). The V end lost 5 bases, the J end lost 5 bases, and 24 bases lay between the germline ends. Germline values: CDR1 LNHDA, CDR2 SQIVND (reference sequence). CDR3 length equals 17 residues. This CDR3 is CASSPPTLRLGGTEAFF. CDR3 sequence (DNA): TGTGCCAGTAGTCCGCCCACCCTGAGGCTCGGGGGAACTGAAGCTTTCTTT.

The gene calls are TRBV2 and TRBJ1-5; D is unclear. The CDR3 covers 17 residues. Germline-derived CDR1 and CDR2 are SNHLY and FYNNEI. Trimming pared 3 bases from V and 0 bases from J, leaving 15 bases between. Here the CDR3 reads CASSETMGWYSNQPQHF. The CDR3 DNA sequence: TGTGCCAGCAGTGAGACGATGGGCTGGTATAGCAATCAGCCCCAGCATTTT.

J is TRBJ2-7 and V is TRBV18, with D perhaps matching TRBD1 (5 bases). Trimming shortened V by 6 bases and J by 3 bases, and 21 bases separated the two germline ends. Germline values: CDR1 KGHSH, CDR2 LQKENI. The CDR3 covers 16 residues. CDR3 nucleotide sequence: TGTGCCAGCTCTCTCCAGGGCACTGGGCTAGGCTACGAGCAGTACTTC. Translating it yields CASSLQGTGLGYEQYF.

The chain carries TRBV4-1 and TRBJ1-2, with a tentative D call TRBD1 (5 bases). Trimming took 0 bases from V and 8 from J, leaving 16 bases between them. Germline assignment: CDR1 MGHRA and CDR2 YSYEKL. The CDR3 has 15 amino acids. The CDR3 protein is CASSQEGGWDSGYTF. CDR3 sequence (DNA): TGCGCCAGCAGCCAAGAAGGAGGGTGGGACTCAGGCTACACCTTC.

This clone showed up just a few times. CDR3 in amino acids: CASSLLQGVNQPQHF. The CDR3 nucleotides read TGTGCCAGCAGTTTACTGCAGGGGGTGAATCAGCCCCAGCATTTT. V usage is TRBV28 and J usage is TRBJ1-5; 7 positions agree with TRBD1. Trimming cost V 2 bases and J 4 bases; bases outside gene matches: 5. Looked up from germline, CDR1 is MDHEN and CDR2 is SYDVKM. This CDR3 is built from 15 residues.

The chain couples TRBV3-1 (or the pseudogene TRBV3-2) to TRBJ2-1; 7 nucleotides match TRBD2. Looked up from germline, CDR1 is LGHDT and CDR2 is YNNKEL (reference sequence). The CDR3 loop spans 17 amino acids. With 1 base clipped from V and 9 bases from J, the junction kept 15 bases outside the gene matches. Written as DNA, the CDR3 is TGTGCCAGCAGCCAAGGCCCTATGGCGGGAGAGGGGCGTGAGCAGTTCTTC. This encodes CASSQGPMAGEGREQFF.

This clone has just one count. V and J are TRBV30 and TRBJ1-1; 7 nucleotides agree with TRBD1. The CDR3 loop spans 15 amino acids. The V segment lost 3 bases and the J segment 4 bases; nucleotides outside the gene matches: 11. The germline CDR1 and CDR2 sequences are GTSNPN and SVGIG (reference sequence). The CDR3 protein is CAWSSDSTGTTEAFF. The CDR3 DNA is TGTGCCTGGAGCTCGGACTCGACAGGGACCACTGAAGCTTTCTTT.

The chain employs TRBV15 and TRBJ2-3; possibly TRBD2 for D (6 bases). Germline V CDR1 and CDR2: LNHNV, YYDKDF (reference sequence). V lost 5 bases and J lost 6, with 12 bases in between. The CDR3 has 13 amino acids. The CDR3 region is CATSLGLRDTQYF. Here the CDR3 DNA reads TGTGCCACCAGCTTGGGACTTCGGGATACGCAGTATTTT.

The rearrangement uses TRBV7-9 and TRBJ2-1, with D possibly TRBD1 on 6 matching bases. Germline lookup yields CDR1 SEHNR and CDR2 FQNEAQ (reference sequence). This CDR3 region has 15 residues. V was pared by 5 bases and J by 6 bases, with 17 bases between. CDR3 nucleotide sequence: TGTGCCAGCAGCCCCGGGACAAGGAAAACCAATGAGCAGTTCTTC. It yields the protein CASSPGTRKTNEQFF.

The chain has TRBV12-3 or TRBV12-4 and TRBJ2-7; TRBD1 might be the D (5 bases). With 6 bases removed from V and 4 bases from J, the gap between germline ends came to 13 bases. There are 13 residues in the CDR3. DNA for the CDR3: TGTGCCAGCAGCCTGGGGCCTTATTACGAGCAGTACTTC. Translation gives CASSLGPYYEQYF.

This clone was found a few times. The chain is built from TRBV5-1 and TRBJ2-3; 7 bases fit TRBD2. Losses at the gene ends were 4 bases for V and 4 bases for J; bases not matched to a gene: 3. The CDR3 extends over 13 amino acids. Germline CDR1 is SGHRS and CDR2 is YFSETQ. The CDR3 here is CASSRGGADTQYF. CDR3 nucleotides: TGCGCCAGCAGCCGGGGAGGGGCAGATACGCAGTATTTT.

For this clone: The same CDR3 is also encoded by other DNA sequences in this sample. The CDR3 reads CASSLAQGYGYTF. CDR3 nucleotide sequence: TGTGCCAGCAGCTTAGCGCAGGGGTATGGCTACACCTTC. The chain joins TRBV7-2 to TRBJ1-2, with a weak D call TRBD1 (6 bases). This CDR3 contains 13 residues. The V end lost 0 bases, the J end lost 5 bases, and 7 bases lay between the germline ends. The germline V gene has CDR1 SGHTA and CDR2 FQGNSA.

This chain links TRBV9 with TRBJ2-7; 8 bases are shared with TRBD1. Germline CDR1 and CDR2: SGDLS and YYNGEE. CDR3 length: 16 residues. V shed 0 bases, J shed 5 bases, and the junction held 10 bases outside the gene matches. CDR3 DNA: TGTGCCAGCAGCGTAGAGGGCCGGGACAGGAGGAACGAGCAGTACTTC. This codes for CASSVEGRDRRNEQYF. Variable domain in full (rest from reference TRBV9 and TRBJ2-7): DSGVTQTPKHLITATGQRVTLRCSPRSGDLSVYWYQQSLDQGLQFLIQYYNGEERAKGNILERFSAQQFPDLHSELNLSSLELGDSALYFCASSVEGRDRRNEQYFGPGTRLTVT.

This chain joins TRBV3-1 (or the pseudogene TRBV3-2) and TRBJ1-4; 9 positions agree with TRBD1. The CDR3 loop spans 16 amino acids. J lost 8 bases, V lost 5 bases, and 12 bases had no gene match. CDR1 and CDR2 (germline): LGHDT, YNNKEL (reference sequence). CDR3 DNA sequence: TGTGCCAGCAGCGCAAGAGGGACAGGGAGGGACGAAAAACTGTTTTTT. It translates to CASSARGTGRDEKLFF.